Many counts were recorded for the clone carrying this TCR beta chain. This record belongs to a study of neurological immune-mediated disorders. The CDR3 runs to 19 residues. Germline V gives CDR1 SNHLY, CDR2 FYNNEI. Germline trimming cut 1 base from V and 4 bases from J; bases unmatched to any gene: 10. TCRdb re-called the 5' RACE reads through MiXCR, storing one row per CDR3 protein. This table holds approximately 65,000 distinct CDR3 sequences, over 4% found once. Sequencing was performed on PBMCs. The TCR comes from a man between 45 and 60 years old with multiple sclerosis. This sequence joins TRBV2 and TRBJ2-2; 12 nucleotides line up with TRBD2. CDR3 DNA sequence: TGTGCCAGCAGTGAAGTTACTAGCGGGGGGAGGCTCATCACCGGGGAGCTGTTTTTT. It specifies CASSEVTSGGRLITGELFF.